The following is a T cell receptor beta chain sequence with its context. Its antigen is unknown. Time point defined: sample taken at primary tumor resection. Whole RNA came from tumor, nontumor lung or frozen PBMC and was sequenced without being sorted. Approximately 70 TRACERx patients with early, untreated non-small cell lung cancer donated samples. The data originate from a study of spatial heterogeneity in lung cancer. Overall study: Each unique TCR and UMI combination was seen more than ten times on average in raw reads.

All TCR cDNA molecules were individually tagged with a unique molecular identifier. TCRdb reanalysed the 5' RACE reads using MiXCR and keeps one entry per CDR3 protein. The sample holds tens of thousands of distinct CDR3 sequences; approximately 18% are singletons and the top ten take 5.5% to 7%. Broader study findings: Ubiquitous expanded tumor TCRs showed up in blood more at resection than follow-up.

Source: PBMCs, taken at surgery. The sequence was obtained from a male donor with early-stage non-small cell lung cancer.

The CDR3 nucleotides are TGTGCCAGCAGCCGAGGAGGGGGCTCCTACAATGAGCAGTTCTTC. This codes for CASSRGGGSYNEQFF. The rearrangement uses TRBV2 and TRBJ2-1; D could derive from TRBD1 or TRBD2 (6 bases each). Germline lookup yields CDR1 SNHLY and CDR2 FYNNEI. Trimming removed 6 bases from V and 0 bases from J, with 12 bases in between. The CDR3 length is 15 residues.